This T cell receptor (beta chain) was documented in a study of blood T cell repertoires in COVID-19. About the research overall: Acute and convalescent COVID-19 specimens originated in the United States, Italy and Spain. Sample material is recorded as cDNA or gDNA derived from T cells, B-cell-depleted T cells, or PBMCs.

CDR1 LNHDA and CDR2 SQIVND come from the germline V gene (reference sequence). J lost 1 base, V lost 4 bases, and 6 bases had no gene match. The CDR3 loop spans 15 amino acids. Some clones are missing from TCRdb's copy, which holds only in-frame ones; the method was immunoSEQ multiplex PCR. The sample contains tens of thousands of clones, more than 80% of which appear only once. Sequenced input: peripheral blood. The source is a human donor in a cohort sampled during active COVID-19. J is TRBJ2-7 and V is TRBV19; 8 bases agree with TRBD1. CDR3 loop: CASSNRGQGSYEQYF. CDR3 bases: TGTGCCAGTAGTAACCGCGGACAGGGATCCTACGAGCAGTACTTC.